A single sample is the source of the 17 T cell receptor beta chains below, sequenced in a study of T cell changes during pregnancy in multiple sclerosis. Method: immunoSEQ multiplex PCR; TCRdb's copy keeps in-frame clones and lacks some. The repertoire consists of roughly 100,000 clones, with 91% occurring once and the leading ten covering over 1.5%. This sample comprised peripheral blood, obtained before pregnancy. These receptors all come from a female donor with multiple sclerosis, enrolled in a pregnancy study.

This chain uses TRBV6-5 with TRBJ1-5, with a weak D call TRBD1 (6 bases). Trimming stripped 6 bases from V and 0 bases from J, with 12 bases between. The CDR3 is made up of 15 amino acids. CDR1 and CDR2 (germline): MNHEY, SVGAGI. The CDR3 region is CASSLRGNSNQPQHF. The CDR3 bases are TGTGCCAGCAGCCTGAGGGGGAATAGCAATCAGCCCCAGCATTTT.

V gene TRBV30 combines with J gene TRBJ1-5; no clear D gene. The CDR3 totals 12 residues. V shed 3 bases and J shed 0 bases, with 3 bases lying between them. The germline V gene has CDR1 GTSNPN and CDR2 SVGIG (reference sequence). The CDR3 DNA is TGTGCCTGGAGCCGTAGCAATCAGCCCCAGCATTTT. Protein sequence: CAWSRSNQPQHF.

The rearrangement uses TRBV7-9 and TRBJ1-1, with TRBD1 identical over 7 bases. The germline gives CDR1 SEHNR, CDR2 FQNEAQ (reference sequence). There are 16 residues in the CDR3. Trimming at V came to 5 bases and at J to 4 bases, leaving 13 bases not matched to a gene. CDR3 bases: TGTGCCAGCAGCCGACATCTTACAGGGGATGGCACTGAAGCTTTCTTT. Translating gives CASSRHLTGDGTEAFF.

V is TRBV21-1 and J is TRBJ1-1; the D call of TRBD1 is as the table states it, not checked on the DNA. TRBV21-1 has pseudogene status. The CDR3 covers 15 residues. In DNA, the CDR3 is TGTGCCAGCAGCAAAGCCGGCAGGCGACAGACGGGAGCTTTCTTT. Protein product: CASSKAGRRQTGAFF.

The chain links TRBV28 to TRBJ1-5; 10 bases are a match to TRBD1. V lost 3 bases and J lost 1; bases outside the gene matches: 3. The CDR3 covers 16 residues. Germline CDR1 MDHEN, CDR2 SYDVKM. The DNA of the CDR3 is TGTGCCAGCAGTTTGGCGGGACAGGGGAGCAATCAGCCCCAGCATTTT. This encodes CASSLAGQGSNQPQHF.

The rearrangement joins TRBV7-9 to TRBJ2-3; tentative D call: TRBD2 (6 bases). Deletions cut 8 bases from V and 2 bases from J, with 8 bases between. This CDR3 has 12 amino acids. CDR1 is SEHNR, CDR2 FQNEAQ, per germline (reference sequence). CDR3 nucleotides: TGTGCCAGCTGGGACTTCACAGATACGCAGTATTTT. This encodes CASWDFTDTQYF.

The chain joins TRBV6-5 to TRBJ1-5, with 9 nucleotides matching TRBD1. V trimming: 4 bases; J trimming: 7 bases; junction bases outside the gene matches: 5. There are 14 residues in the CDR3. Germline values: CDR1 MNHEY, CDR2 SVGAGI. The chain's CDR3 is CASSLGTGNQPQHF. DNA of the CDR3: TGTGCCAGCAGTTTAGGGACAGGGAACCAGCCCCAGCATTTT.

The chain recombines TRBV6-1 with TRBJ1-4; possibly TRBD1 for D (6 bases). Trimming shortened V by 7 bases and J by 4 bases, and 13 bases separated the two germline ends. From germline, CDR1 is MNHNS and CDR2 SASEGT. This CDR3 is built from 14 residues. CDR3 in DNA: TGTGCCAGCAACCCGACAGGCCTTAATGAAAAACTGTTTTTT. Amino acids: CASNPTGLNEKLFF.

The chain is built from TRBV6-5 and TRBJ1-6, with 8 bases fitting TRBD1. The CDR3 has 14 amino acids. The germline CDR1 and CDR2 sequences are MNHEY and SVGAGI. V gave up 7 bases and J gave up 7 bases; unmatched junction bases: 6. CDR3 nucleotide sequence: TGTGCCAGCACTAAGGACAGGGTGAATTCACCCCTCCACTTT. This translates into CASTKDRVNSPLHF.

The rearrangement joins TRBV6-1 to TRBJ1-2; D ambiguous. Germline loops: CDR1 MNHNS, CDR2 SASEGT. The CDR3 is 14 residues long. Trimming took off 1 base at V and 7 bases at J, with 13 bases between the two ends. For the CDR3, the DNA is TGTGCCAGCAGTGAAGTGTCGCGGACTTTTGGCTACACCTTC. Translating it yields CASSEVSRTFGYTF.

The genes are TRBV9 and TRBJ2-3, with D tentatively TRBD2 (5 bases). The CDR3 is 16 residues long. Germline-derived CDR1 and CDR2 are SGDLS and YYNGEE. V gave up 2 bases and J gave up 0 bases, with 13 bases separating them. The chain's CDR3 is CASSVRRAESTDTQYF. CDR3 in DNA: TGTGCCAGCAGCGTCCGCCGAGCGGAAAGCACAGATACGCAGTATTTT.

The V gene is TRBV18, the J gene TRBJ1-1, with D unresolved. Germline CDR1 reads KGHSH; CDR2 reads LQKENI. Trimming removed 2 bases at V and 2 bases at J, with 6 bases between. This CDR3 region has 13 residues. This CDR3 reads CASSPGANTEAFF. CDR3 in DNA: TGTGCCAGCTCACCAGGAGCTAACACTGAAGCTTTCTTT.

CDR3: CASSPGHDNEKLFF. CDR3 bases: TGTGCCAGCAGTCCGGGACACGACAATGAAAAACTGTTTTTT. The rearrangement joins TRBV6-6 to TRBJ1-4, with D possibly matching TRBD1 (6 bases). V was pared by 5 bases and J by 5 bases, with 12 bases between. The V gene's germline CDR1 is MNHNY and CDR2 SVGAGI (reference sequence). This CDR3 has 14 residues.

The V gene is TRBV7-6, the J gene TRBJ2-2, with a tentative D call TRBD1 (6 bases). The germline V and J ends were trimmed by 6 bases and 2 bases, with 13 bases remaining between them. The CDR3 totals 15 residues. Germline lookup yields CDR1 SGHVS and CDR2 FNYEAQ. CDR3 protein: CASSRQELNTGELFF. Written as DNA, the CDR3 is TGTGCCAGCAGTCGACAGGAGCTAAACACCGGGGAGCTGTTTTTT.

This clone was observed a single time. The rearrangement uses TRBV18 and TRBJ1-1; D gene ambiguous. V was shortened by 3 bases and J by 3 bases, with 17 bases between the two germline ends. Germline CDR1 KGHSH, CDR2 LQKENI. This CDR3 is built from 16 residues. CDR3 loop: CASSPLPIGRDTEAFF. In DNA, the CDR3 is TGTGCCAGCTCACCTCTACCGATAGGGCGGGACACTGAAGCTTTCTTT.

This chain uses TRBV4-3 with TRBJ2-1; 9 bases are a match to TRBD1. The V gene end was trimmed by 3 bases and the J gene end by 5 bases; junction bases not matched to a gene: 2. This CDR3 has 14 amino acids. Germline-derived CDR1 and CDR2 are LGHNA and YSLEER. In nucleotides, the CDR3 is TGCGCCAGCAGCCACCGGACAGGGGACAATGAGCAGTTCTTC. The encoded protein is CASSHRTGDNEQFF.

This clone is a singleton in its sample. This rearrangement joins TRBV7-9 to TRBJ2-3; TRBD2 matches at 8 bases. This CDR3 comprises 15 residues. V lost 9 bases, J lost 5 bases, and 13 bases stayed unmatched. Germline loops: CDR1 SEHNR, CDR2 FQNEAQ (reference sequence). The CDR3 reads CAREKLLADGDTQYF. The CDR3 nucleotides are TGTGCCAGAGAGAAACTACTAGCGGATGGAGATACGCAGTATTTT. The variable domain in full, with the rest retrieved from reference TRBV7-9 and TRBJ2-3, is DTGVSQNPRHKITKRGQNVTFRCDPISEHNRLYWYRQTLGQGPEFLTYFQNEAQLEKSRLLSDRFSAERPKGSFSTLEIQRTEQGDSAMYLCAREKLLADGDTQYFGPGTRLTVL.